This T cell receptor beta chain was retrieved from a study of blood T cell repertoires in COVID-19. Libraries were prepared by immunoSEQ multiplex PCR; TCRdb keeps only in-frame clonotypes and omits some of them. The sample holds some 140,000 clones, approximately 88% seen once. The clonotype originates from an elderly woman with acute or convalescent COVID-19. Sequenced sample: peripheral blood.

The CDR3 bases are TGCGCCAGCAGCTTGGCGGTTGGTCAGGGGAATGAAAAACTGTTTTTT. It specifies CASSLAVGQGNEKLFF. This chain uses TRBV5-1 with TRBJ1-4; perhaps TRBD1 as D (6 bases). The V end was cut by 0 bases, the J end by 5 bases, with 14 bases between. The CDR3 has 16 amino acids. Looked up from germline, CDR1 is SGHRS and CDR2 is YFSETQ.